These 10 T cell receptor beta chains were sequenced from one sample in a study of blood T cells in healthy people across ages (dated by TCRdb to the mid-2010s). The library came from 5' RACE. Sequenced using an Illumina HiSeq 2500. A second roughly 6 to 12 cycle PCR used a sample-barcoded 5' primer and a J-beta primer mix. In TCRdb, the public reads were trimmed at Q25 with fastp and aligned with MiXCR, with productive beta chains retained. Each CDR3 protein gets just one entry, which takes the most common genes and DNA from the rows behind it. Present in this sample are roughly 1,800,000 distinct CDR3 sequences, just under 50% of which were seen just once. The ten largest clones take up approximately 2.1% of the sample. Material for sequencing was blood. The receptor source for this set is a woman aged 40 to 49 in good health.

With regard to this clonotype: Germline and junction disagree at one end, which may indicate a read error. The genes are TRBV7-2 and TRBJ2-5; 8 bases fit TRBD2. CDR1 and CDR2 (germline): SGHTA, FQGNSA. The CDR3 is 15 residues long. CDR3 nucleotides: TGTGCTAGCAGCTTAGGTCGGGGGGGGAACAATGAGCAGTACTTC. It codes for CASSLGRGGNNEQYF.

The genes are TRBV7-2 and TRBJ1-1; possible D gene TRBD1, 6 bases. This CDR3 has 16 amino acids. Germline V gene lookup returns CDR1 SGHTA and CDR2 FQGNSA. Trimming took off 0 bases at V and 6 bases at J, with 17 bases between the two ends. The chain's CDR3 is CASSLAPSGTKSEAFF. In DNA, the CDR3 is TGTGCCAGCAGCTTAGCCCCCTCCGGGACAAAATCTGAAGCTTTCTTT.

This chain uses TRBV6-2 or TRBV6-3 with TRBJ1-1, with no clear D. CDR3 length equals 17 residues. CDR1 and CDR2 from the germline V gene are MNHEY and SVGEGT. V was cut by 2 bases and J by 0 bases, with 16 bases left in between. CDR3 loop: CASSYPQFTGMNTEAFF. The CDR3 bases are TGTGCCAGCAGTTACCCGCAATTTACGGGAATGAACACTGAAGCTTTCTTT.

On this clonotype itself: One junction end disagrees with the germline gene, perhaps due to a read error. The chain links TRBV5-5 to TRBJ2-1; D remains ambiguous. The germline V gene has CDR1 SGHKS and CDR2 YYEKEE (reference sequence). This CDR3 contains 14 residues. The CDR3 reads CASTLIGDYNEQFF. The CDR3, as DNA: TGTGCCAGCACCTTGATCGGAGACTACAATGAGCAGTTCTTC.

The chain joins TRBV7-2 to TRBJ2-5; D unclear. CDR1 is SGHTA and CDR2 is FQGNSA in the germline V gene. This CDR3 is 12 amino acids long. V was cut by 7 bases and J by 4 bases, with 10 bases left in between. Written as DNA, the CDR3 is TGTGCCAGCAATCGGGTGGGAGAGACCCAGTACTTC. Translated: CASNRVGETQYF. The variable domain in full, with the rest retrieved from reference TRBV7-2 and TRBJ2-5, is GAGVSQSPSNKVTEKGKDVELRCDPISGHTALYWYRQSLGQGLEFLIYFQGNSAPDKSGLPSDRFSAERTGGSVSTLTIQRTQQEDSAVYLCASNRVGETQYFGPGTRLLVL.

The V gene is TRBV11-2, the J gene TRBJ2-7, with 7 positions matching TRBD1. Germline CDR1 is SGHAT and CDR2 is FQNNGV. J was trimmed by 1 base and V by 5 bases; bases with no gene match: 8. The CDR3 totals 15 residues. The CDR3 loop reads CASSPLVQGSYEQYF. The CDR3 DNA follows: TGTGCCAGCAGCCCCCTGGTACAGGGGTCCTACGAGCAGTACTTC.

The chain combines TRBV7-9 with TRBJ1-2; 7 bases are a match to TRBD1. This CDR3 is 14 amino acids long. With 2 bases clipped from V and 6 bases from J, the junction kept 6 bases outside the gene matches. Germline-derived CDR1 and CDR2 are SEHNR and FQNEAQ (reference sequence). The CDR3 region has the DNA TGTGCCAGCAGCTTAAGGGGGCGCGAGGATGGCTACACCTTC. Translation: CASSLRGREDGYTF.

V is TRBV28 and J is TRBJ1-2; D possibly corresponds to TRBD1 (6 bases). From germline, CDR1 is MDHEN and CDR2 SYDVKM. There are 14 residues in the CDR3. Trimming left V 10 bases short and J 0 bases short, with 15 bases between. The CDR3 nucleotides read TGTGCCATTGATGGCGGGGGCGCTAACTATGGCTACACCTTC. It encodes CAIDGGGANYGYTF.

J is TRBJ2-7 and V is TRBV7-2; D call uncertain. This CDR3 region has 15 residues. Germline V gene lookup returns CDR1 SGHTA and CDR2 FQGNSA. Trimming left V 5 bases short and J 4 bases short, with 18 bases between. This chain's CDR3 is CASSPVRATLYEQYF. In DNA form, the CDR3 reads TGTGCCAGCAGCCCCGTCCGCGCTACCCTTTACGAGCAGTACTTC.

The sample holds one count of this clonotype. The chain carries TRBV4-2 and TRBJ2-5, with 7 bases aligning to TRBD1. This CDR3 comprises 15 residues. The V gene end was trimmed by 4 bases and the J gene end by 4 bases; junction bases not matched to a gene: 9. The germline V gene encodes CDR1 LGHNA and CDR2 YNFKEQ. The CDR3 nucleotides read TGTGCCAGCAGCCTCAAACAGGGGATGGGAGAGACCCAGTACTTC. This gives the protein CASSLKQGMGETQYF.